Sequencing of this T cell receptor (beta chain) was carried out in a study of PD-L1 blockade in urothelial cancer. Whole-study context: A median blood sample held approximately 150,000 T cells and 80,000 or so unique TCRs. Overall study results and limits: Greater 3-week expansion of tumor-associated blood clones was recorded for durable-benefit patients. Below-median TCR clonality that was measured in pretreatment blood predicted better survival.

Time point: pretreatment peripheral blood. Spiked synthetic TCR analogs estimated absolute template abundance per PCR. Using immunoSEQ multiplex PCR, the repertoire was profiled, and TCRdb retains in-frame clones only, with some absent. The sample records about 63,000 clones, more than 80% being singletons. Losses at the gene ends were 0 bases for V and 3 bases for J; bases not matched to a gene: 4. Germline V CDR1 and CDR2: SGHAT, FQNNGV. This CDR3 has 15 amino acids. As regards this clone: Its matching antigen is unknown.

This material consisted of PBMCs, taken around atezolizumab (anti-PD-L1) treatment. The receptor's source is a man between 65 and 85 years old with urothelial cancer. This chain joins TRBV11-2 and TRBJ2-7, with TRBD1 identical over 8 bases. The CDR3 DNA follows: TGTGCCAGCAGCTTAGATTACAGGGGGATCTACGAGCAGTACTTC. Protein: CASSLDYRGIYEQYF.